The 10 T cell receptor beta chains below were found in one sample sequenced in a study of blood T cells in healthy people across ages (dated by TCRdb to between 2014 and 2016). Libraries were built with 5' RACE. For sequencing, an Illumina HiSeq 2500 was employed. The second PCR ran for roughly 7 to 12 cycles and used a J-beta primer mix along with a sample-barcoded 5' primer. TCRdb reran the public reads through fastp at Q25 and MiXCR, keeping productive beta chains. Each record represents a unique CDR3 protein, reported with the most common genes and DNA among its rows. For this sample there are just under 750,000 distinct CDR3 sequences; about 20% appear just once. The ten most abundant clones make up about 22% of the sample. Material: blood. These receptor sequences come from a man between 65 and 85 years old in good health.

The V and J genes are TRBV6-8 and TRBJ1-2, with D uncertain. Per germline, CDR1 MNHGY and CDR2 SAAAGT. This CDR3 has 10 residues. The germline V and J ends were trimmed by 8 bases and 8 bases, with 9 bases remaining between them. DNA for the CDR3: TGTGCCAGCGAATTTGGGGGCTACACCTTC. Residues: CASEFGGYTF.

This chain joins TRBV29-1 and TRBJ2-1; D unresolved. The CDR3 runs to 15 residues. V was pared by 2 bases and J by 2 bases, with 13 bases between. In germline, CDR1 is SQVTM, CDR2 ANQGSEA. The CDR3 spells CSVENYARTYNEQFF. CDR3 DNA: TGCAGCGTTGAAAACTATGCCCGCACCTACAATGAGCAGTTCTTC.

The rearrangement uses TRBV10-3 and TRBJ2-3; the D gene is possibly TRBD1 (5 bases). The CDR3 is 11 residues long. The germline V and J ends were trimmed by 10 bases and 1 base, with 6 bases remaining between them. From germline, CDR1 is ENHRY and CDR2 SYGVKD. The chain's CDR3 is CATQGTDTQYF. The CDR3 DNA sequence: TGTGCCACACAGGGCACAGATACGCAGTATTTT.

The V gene is TRBV7-8, the J gene TRBJ1-1; 7 nucleotides match TRBD1. Looked up from germline, CDR1 is SGHVS and CDR2 is FQNEAQ. The CDR3 consists of 16 residues. Germline trimming cut 5 bases from V and 1 base from J; bases unmatched to any gene: 10. The CDR3 DNA sequence: TGTGCCAGCAGCACAAAGACAGGGAGGGCGAACACTGAAGCTTTCTTT. Translated: CASSTKTGRANTEAFF.

The table lists this clonotype with a few counts. The chain combines TRBV14 with TRBJ2-3, with D hard to call. The CDR3 totals 14 residues. Germline values: CDR1 SGHDN, CDR2 FVKESK. V lost 2 bases, J lost 0 bases, and 6 bases lay in between. For the CDR3, the DNA is TGTGCCAGCAGCCAAATTATCAGCACAGATACGCAGTATTTT. It is translated as CASSQIISTDTQYF. Using reference TRBV14 and TRBJ2-3 for the parts outside the CDR3, the full variable domain is EAGVTQFPSHSVIEKGQTVTLRCDPISGHDNLYWYRRVMGKEIKFLLHFVKESKQDESGMPNNRFLAERTGGTYSTLKVQPAELEDSGVYFCASSQIISTDTQYFGPGTRLTVL.

J is TRBJ1-2 and V is TRBV25-1; a possible D gene is TRBD1 (6 bases). V was pared by 4 bases and J by 6 bases, with 18 bases between. There are 15 residues in the CDR3. The germline gives CDR1 MGHDK, CDR2 SYGVNS. Here the CDR3 DNA reads TGTGCCAGCAGTGGCCTTTGGGGGCGGGCTGATGGCTACACCTTC. This sequence encodes CASSGLWGRADGYTF.

The rearrangement uses TRBV28 and TRBJ2-5, with 7 bases fitting TRBD1. The J segment lost 5 bases and the V segment lost 10 bases, leaving 10 bases of the junction unmatched. The length of the CDR3 is 13 residues. Germline assignment: CDR1 MDHEN and CDR2 SYDVKM. CDR3 region: CATLTGARETQYF. The CDR3 nucleotides are TGTGCCACACTAACAGGGGCGAGGGAGACCCAGTACTTC.

The CDR3 DNA reads as TGTGCCAGCAGTGACAGGGGGTTCCATTTCCTAGACAATGAGCAGTTCTTC. Protein: CASSDRGFHFLDNEQFF. The rearrangement joins TRBV6-1 to TRBJ2-1; 7 bases agree with TRBD1. This CDR3 is built from 17 residues. After removal of 3 bases from V and 5 bases from J, the junction contained 13 bases not matched to a gene. Germline V lookup: CDR1 MNHNS, CDR2 SASEGT.

J is TRBJ1-2 and V is TRBV27; no clear D gene. Looked up from germline, CDR1 is MNHEY and CDR2 is SMNVEV (reference sequence). The germline V and J ends were trimmed by 7 bases and 8 bases, with 20 bases remaining between them. The CDR3 extends over 14 amino acids. The CDR3 DNA sequence: TGTGCCAGCAAGCCCCCTCAGGAGGGAGGAGGCTACACCTTC. Translated, it gives CASKPPQEGGGYTF.

J is TRBJ2-2 and V is TRBV20-1; D ambiguous. This CDR3 is built from 14 residues. Trimming pared 0 bases from V and 7 bases from J, leaving 12 bases between. Per the germline V gene, CDR1 is DFQATT and CDR2 is SNEGSKA (reference sequence). The CDR3 spells CSARDRIPRGELFF. CDR3 coding DNA: TGCAGTGCTAGAGATCGGATCCCTCGCGGGGAGCTGTTTTTT.